The 16 T cell receptor beta chains presented below share a single source sample, sequenced in a study of blood T cell repertoires in COVID-19. The assay was immunoSEQ multiplex PCR, and TCRdb's table has in-frame clones only and misses some. The sample consists of under 500,000 clones, 70% to 90% of them appearing once. The sequencing sample was made of PBMCs or T cells enriched from blood (not recorded which). These receptors originate from a woman aged 18-29 years with acute COVID-19.

The chain is built from TRBV18 and TRBJ1-4, with D maybe TRBD1 (5 bases). Per the germline V gene, CDR1 is KGHSH and CDR2 is LQKENI. CDR3 length: 16 amino acids. Trimming shortened V by 2 bases and J by 2 bases, and 12 bases separated the two germline ends. The DNA of the CDR3 is TGTGCCAGCTCACCAGGGAAGGGGCTGACTAATGAAAAACTGTTTTTT. Translating it yields CASSPGKGLTNEKLFF.

The J gene is TRBJ2-7, the V gene TRBV2, with 10 nucleotides matching TRBD2. Germline V gives CDR1 SNHLY, CDR2 FYNNEI. The V segment lost 8 bases and the J segment 2 bases; nucleotides outside the gene matches: 12. The CDR3 consists of 16 residues. The CDR3 coding sequence is TGTGCCAGCGGGAGGGAGAGCGGGAGGGGACCCTACGAGCAGTACTTC. As protein: CASGRESGRGPYEQYF.

The V gene is TRBV2, the J gene TRBJ2-1; 7 positions agree with TRBD1. This CDR3 contains 14 residues. Germline V CDR1 and CDR2: SNHLY, FYNNEI. The CDR3 sequence is CVTHGERDSGEQFF. CDR3 sequence (DNA): TGTGTCACCCATGGGGAGAGGGACAGTGGTGAGCAGTTCTTC.

The gene calls are TRBV3-1 (or the pseudogene TRBV3-2) and TRBJ1-2, with D hard to call. In germline, CDR1 is LGHDT, CDR2 YNNKEL (reference sequence). The CDR3 has 16 residues. The germline V and J ends were trimmed by 2 bases and 5 bases, with 18 bases remaining between them. The CDR3 DNA sequence: TGTGCCAGCAGCCAATACGAAGGAGAGCTGGGTTATGGCTACACCTTC. Encoded protein: CASSQYEGELGYGYTF.

The chain employs TRBV19 and TRBJ2-3; tentatively, D is TRBD1 (6 bases). CDR1 and CDR2 (germline): LNHDA, SQIVND (reference sequence). Between the trimmed V and J ends, which lost 3 bases and 2 bases, there was a span of 9 bases. This CDR3 spans 14 amino acids. CDR3 nucleotides: TGTGCCAGTAGTATTGAGGGGGACACAGATACGCAGTATTTT. Its translation is CASSIEGDTDTQYF.

The chain links TRBV6-1 to TRBJ1-5; D not resolved. CDR1 is MNHNS, CDR2 SASEGT, per germline. The CDR3 length is 12 residues. V lost 0 bases to trimming and J lost 6 bases, with 3 bases between them. Here the CDR3 DNA reads TGTGCCAGCAGTGAAGCCTCTCAGCCCCAGCATTTT. Protein product: CASSEASQPQHF.

The CDR3 sequence is CASSYGQVYEQYF. CDR3 nucleotide sequence: TGTGCCAGCAGCTACGGACAGGTCTACGAGCAGTACTTC. This chain links TRBV7-9 with TRBJ2-7; 7 nucleotides match TRBD1. The V and J ends lost 4 bases and 3 bases, in that order; junction bases with no gene match: 3. The CDR3 contains 13 residues. Germline assignment: CDR1 SEHNR and CDR2 FQNEAQ (reference sequence).

The V and J genes are TRBV29-1 and TRBJ2-3; 9 nucleotides match TRBD2. Germline-derived CDR1 and CDR2 are SQVTM and ANQGSEA. The ends lost 3 bases at V and 6 bases at J; junction bases unmatched: 4. The CDR3 is 13 residues long. CDR3 region: CSVEASGIDTQYF. The CDR3 nucleotides read TGCAGCGTTGAGGCTAGCGGGATTGATACGCAGTATTTT.

The genes are TRBV6-2 or TRBV6-3 and TRBJ1-1; TRBD1 might be the D (6 bases). With 6 bases removed from V and 11 bases from J, the gap between germline ends came to 16 bases. This CDR3 has 12 amino acids. Per the germline V gene, CDR1 is MNHEY and CDR2 is SVGEGT. The CDR3 DNA is TGTGCCAGCAGCCCTTATATCAGGGGTGCTTTCTTT. Protein product: CASSPYIRGAFF.

The chain carries TRBV19 and TRBJ2-7; D perhaps matches TRBD1 (6 bases). CDR3 size: 13 residues. The V gene's germline CDR1 is LNHDA and CDR2 SQIVND (reference sequence). Trimming removed 5 bases from V and 4 bases from J, with 12 bases in between. The CDR3 DNA reads as TGTGCCAGTAGTGCCAGGGGTATGTACGAGCAGTACTTC. Translated, it gives CASSARGMYEQYF.

The genes are TRBV2 and TRBJ2-7; D not certain. CDR1 is SNHLY and CDR2 is FYNNEI in the germline V gene. Trimming cost V 6 bases and J 0 bases, with 6 bases left between them. The CDR3 runs 12 residues. The CDR3 here is CASSRSSYEQYF. The CDR3 coding sequence is TGTGCCAGCAGCCGTTCCTCCTACGAGCAGTACTTC.

V gene TRBV19 combines with J gene TRBJ2-7; 7 positions agree with TRBD1. V shed 6 bases, J shed 1 base, and the junction held 3 bases outside the gene matches. The CDR3 loop spans 13 amino acids. The germline gives CDR1 LNHDA, CDR2 SQIVND (reference sequence). The DNA for the CDR3 is TGTGCCAGTAGCCCGGGACAGTCCTACGAGCAGTACTTC. Protein product: CASSPGQSYEQYF.

The chain combines TRBV18 with TRBJ2-7, with D hard to call. The V end lost 3 bases, the J end lost 3 bases, and 12 bases lay between the germline ends. CDR1 and CDR2 from the germline V gene are KGHSH and LQKENI. The CDR3 totals 14 residues. This chain's CDR3 is CASSPRSQYYEQYF. The CDR3 nucleotides are TGTGCCAGCTCACCTCGTAGCCAATACTACGAGCAGTACTTC.

The chain has TRBV29-1 and TRBJ1-1, with D uncertain. The germline gives CDR1 SQVTM, CDR2 ANQGSEA. The CDR3 spans 14 residues. V was shortened by 7 bases and J by 0 bases, with 15 bases between the two germline ends. CDR3 in amino acids: CSASEGLMNTEAFF. The CDR3 region has the DNA TGCAGCGCCAGTGAAGGACTGATGAACACTGAAGCTTTCTTT.

The V gene is TRBV20-1, the J gene TRBJ1-1, with D unclear. The V end lost 3 bases, the J end lost 1 base, and 9 bases lay between the germline ends. Germline lookup yields CDR1 DFQATT and CDR2 SNEGSKA (reference sequence). CDR3 length: 13 amino acids. The DNA of the CDR3 is TGCAGTGCTAGTTCGCCAGGGAACACTGAAGCTTTCTTT. Translated: CSASSPGNTEAFF.

The gene calls are TRBV7-9 and TRBJ2-7, with D hard to call. The CDR3 runs 12 residues. The V and J ends lost 7 bases and 3 bases respectively, with 10 bases between them. The germline CDR1 and CDR2 sequences are SEHNR and FQNEAQ (reference sequence). CDR3 protein: CASTTTGYEQYF. Written as DNA, the CDR3 is TGTGCCAGCACAACTACCGGCTACGAGCAGTACTTC.